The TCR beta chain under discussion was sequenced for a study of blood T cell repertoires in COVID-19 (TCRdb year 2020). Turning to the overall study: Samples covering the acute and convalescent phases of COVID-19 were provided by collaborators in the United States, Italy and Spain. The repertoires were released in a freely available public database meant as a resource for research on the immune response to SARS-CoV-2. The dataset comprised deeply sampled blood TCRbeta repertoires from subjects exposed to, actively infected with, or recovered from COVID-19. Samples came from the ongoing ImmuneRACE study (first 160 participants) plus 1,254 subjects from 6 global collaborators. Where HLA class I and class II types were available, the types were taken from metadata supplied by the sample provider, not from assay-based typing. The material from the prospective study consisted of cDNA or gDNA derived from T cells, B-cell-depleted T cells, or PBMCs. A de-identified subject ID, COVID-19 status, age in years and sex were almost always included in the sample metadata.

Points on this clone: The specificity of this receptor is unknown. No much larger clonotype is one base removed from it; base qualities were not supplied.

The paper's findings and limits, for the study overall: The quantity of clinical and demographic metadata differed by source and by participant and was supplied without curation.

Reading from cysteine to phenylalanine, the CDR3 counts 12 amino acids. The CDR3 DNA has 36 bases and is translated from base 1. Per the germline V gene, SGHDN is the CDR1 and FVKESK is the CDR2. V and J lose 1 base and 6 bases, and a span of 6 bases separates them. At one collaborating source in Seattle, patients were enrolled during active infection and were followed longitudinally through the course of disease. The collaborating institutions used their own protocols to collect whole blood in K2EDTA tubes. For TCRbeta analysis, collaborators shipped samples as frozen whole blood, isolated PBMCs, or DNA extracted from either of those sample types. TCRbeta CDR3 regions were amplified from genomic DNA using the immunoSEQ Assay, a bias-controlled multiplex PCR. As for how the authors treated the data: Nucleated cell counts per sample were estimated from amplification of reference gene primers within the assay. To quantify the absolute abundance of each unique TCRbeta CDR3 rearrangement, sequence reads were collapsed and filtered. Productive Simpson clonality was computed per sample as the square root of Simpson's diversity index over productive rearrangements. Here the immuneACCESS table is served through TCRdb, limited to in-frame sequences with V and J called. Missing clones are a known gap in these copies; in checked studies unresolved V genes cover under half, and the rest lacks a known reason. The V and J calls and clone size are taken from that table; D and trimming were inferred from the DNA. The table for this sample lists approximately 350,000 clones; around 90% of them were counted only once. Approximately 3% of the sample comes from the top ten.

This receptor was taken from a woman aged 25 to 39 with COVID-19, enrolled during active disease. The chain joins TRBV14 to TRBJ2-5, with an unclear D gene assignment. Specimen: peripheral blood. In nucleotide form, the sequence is TGTGCCAGCAGCCAAGTTGCGCAGACCCAGTACTTC. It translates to CASSQVAQTQYF.